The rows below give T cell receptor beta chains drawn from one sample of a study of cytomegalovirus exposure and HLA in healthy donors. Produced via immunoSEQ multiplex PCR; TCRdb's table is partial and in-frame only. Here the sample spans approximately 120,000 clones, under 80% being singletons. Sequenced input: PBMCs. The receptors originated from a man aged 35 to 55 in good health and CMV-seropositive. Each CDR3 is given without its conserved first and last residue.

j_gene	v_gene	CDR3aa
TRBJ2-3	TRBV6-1	ASSEAMGRGSDTQY
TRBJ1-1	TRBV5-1	ASSAEVNTEAF
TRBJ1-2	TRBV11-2	ASSLETTGGYGGYGYT
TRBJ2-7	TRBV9	ASSVGLAETYEQY
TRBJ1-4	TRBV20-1	SASYLEKLF
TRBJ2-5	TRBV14	ASSLRTGSNQETQY
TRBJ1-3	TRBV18	ASSPALTGSGNTIY
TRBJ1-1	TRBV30	AWSVGRGYTEAF
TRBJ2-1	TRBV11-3	ASSLGMGGTYNEQF
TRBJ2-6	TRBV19	ASSNRDRGRKANVLT
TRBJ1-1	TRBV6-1	ASRTGPLNTEAF
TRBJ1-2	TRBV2	ASSELSGGYGYT
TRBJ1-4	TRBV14	ASSPIRATNEKLF
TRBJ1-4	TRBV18	ASSPLLGTGTNEKLF
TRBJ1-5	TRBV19	ASSILPIRRDGNQPQH
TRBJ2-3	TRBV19	ASRAGGSTDTQY
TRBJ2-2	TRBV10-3	AISESRPGGDTGELF
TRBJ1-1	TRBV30	AWSVTEYEAF
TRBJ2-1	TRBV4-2	ASSQTRGTSGRRGYNEQF
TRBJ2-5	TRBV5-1	ASSLDWGGRETQY
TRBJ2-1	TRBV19	ASSRDRERSEQF
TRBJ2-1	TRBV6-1	ASSALTGAAGNEQF
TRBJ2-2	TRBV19	ASSIIQTGARTGELF
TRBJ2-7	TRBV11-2	ASSATSGGFHGEQY
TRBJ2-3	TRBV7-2	ASSFGTSGRAYTQY
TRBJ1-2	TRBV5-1	ASSLEGQKYGYT
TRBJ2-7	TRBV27	ASSLSPKQGVYEQY
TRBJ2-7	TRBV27	ASSPRGSYEQY
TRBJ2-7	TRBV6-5	ASSRTSGSSYEQY
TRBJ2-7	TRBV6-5	ASREAGGGYEQY
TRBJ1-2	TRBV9	ASSVGPSNYGYT
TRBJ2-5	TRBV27	ASSPLSPGLATETQY
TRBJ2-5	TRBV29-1	SVRYRLANQETQY
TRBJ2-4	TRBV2	ASKTVKNIQY
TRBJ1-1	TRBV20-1	SARWSHEAF
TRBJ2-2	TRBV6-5	ASSHYTGTTGELF